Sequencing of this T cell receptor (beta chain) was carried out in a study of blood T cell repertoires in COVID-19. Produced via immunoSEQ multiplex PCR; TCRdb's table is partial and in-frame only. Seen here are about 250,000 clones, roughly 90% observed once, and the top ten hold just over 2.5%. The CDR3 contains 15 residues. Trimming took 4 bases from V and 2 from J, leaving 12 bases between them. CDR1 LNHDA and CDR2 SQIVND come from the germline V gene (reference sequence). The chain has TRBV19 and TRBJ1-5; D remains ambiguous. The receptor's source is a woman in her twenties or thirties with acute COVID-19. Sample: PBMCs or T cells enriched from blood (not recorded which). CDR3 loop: CASSTVSGGNQPQHF. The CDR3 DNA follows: TGTGCCAGTAGTACTGTCTCCGGGGGCAATCAGCCCCAGCATTTT.